The entry below describes one TCR beta chain. This sample was taken from a study of blood T cell repertoires in COVID-19. Background on the study: Researchers got acute and convalescent COVID-19 samples from the United States, Italy and Spain. PBMCs, B-cell-depleted T cells, or T cells provided the cDNA or gDNA that made up the material.

Authors' methods: Amplification of reference gene primers provided the estimated nucleated cell counts. Some clones are missing from TCRdb's copy, which holds only in-frame ones; the method was immunoSEQ multiplex PCR. That table supplies the V and J calls and clone size; D and trimming were determined from the DNA. The data show roughly 250,000 clones, under 90% seen once. The CDR3 is 17 amino acids. V gave up 2 bases and J gave up 2 bases; unmatched junction bases: 8. The germline V gene has CDR1 KGHSH and CDR2 LQKENI. The J gene is TRBJ2-5, the V gene TRBV18, with 10 nucleotides matching TRBD2. This TCR was sampled from a woman in her fifties or sixties with active or convalescent COVID-19. The sample consisted of peripheral blood. The chain's CDR3 is CASSPTGLAGEQETQYF. CDR3 bases: TGTGCCAGCTCACCAACAGGCCTAGCGGGGGAACAAGAGACCCAGTACTTC.